The 26 T cell receptor beta chains in this list originate from one sample, sequenced in a study of blood T cells in healthy people across ages. For the second PCR, which ran for 7 to 11 cycles, a sample-barcoded 5' primer and a J-beta primer mix were used. TCRdb independently ran MiXCR on the 5' RACE reads; one entry per CDR3 protein. Of 700,000 to 850,000 distinct CDR3 sequences in the sample, approximately 55% are singletons; the top ten hold 40% to 50%. Input material: blood. The receptor source for this set is a man at least 80 years old in good health.

The chain uses TRBV7-8 and TRBJ2-7, with 7 positions matching TRBD2. Per germline, CDR1 SGHVS and CDR2 FQNEAQ. J was trimmed by 0 bases and V by 8 bases; bases with no gene match: 4. The CDR3 is made up of 13 amino acids. Here the CDR3 DNA reads TGTGCCAGCGACGGCGGGAGCTCCTACGAGCAGTACTTC. Translating gives CASDGGSSYEQYF.

V usage is TRBV20-1 and J usage is TRBJ2-7, with D uncertain. Per germline, CDR1 DFQATT and CDR2 SNEGSKA (reference sequence). V was pared by 2 bases and J by 3 bases, with 11 bases between. CDR3 length: 13 residues. The CDR3 here is CSARRPTSYEQYF. The DNA for the CDR3 is TGCAGTGCTAGACGCCCGACGAGCTACGAGCAGTACTTC.

The J gene is TRBJ1-6, the V gene TRBV20-1; 8 bases agree with TRBD1. CDR3 length equals 14 residues. J gave up 4 bases and V 3 bases, and 2 bases lay outside the gene matches. The germline CDR1 and CDR2 sequences are DFQATT and SNEGSKA (reference sequence). In DNA form, the CDR3 reads TGCAGTGCTAGCCAGGGGGCTTATAATTCACCCCTCCACTTT. Protein sequence: CSASQGAYNSPLHF.

V and J are TRBV9 and TRBJ2-7, with 7 nucleotides matching TRBD2. This CDR3 is built from 14 residues. Germline trimming cut 4 bases from V and 2 bases from J; bases unmatched to any gene: 6. Germline loops: CDR1 SGDLS, CDR2 YYNGEE. Here the CDR3 DNA reads TGTGCCAGCAGCCTTCGGGGGGAGGCCTACGAGCAGTACTTC. Amino acids: CASSLRGEAYEQYF.

The chain carries TRBV10-3 and TRBJ2-2; D ambiguous. Germline CDR1 and CDR2: ENHRY and SYGVKD. Trimming left V 6 bases short and J 8 bases short, with 10 bases between. The CDR3 runs to 12 residues. CDR3 amino acids: CAISPLAGELFF. The CDR3, as DNA: TGTGCCATCAGCCCACTGGCGGGGGAGCTGTTTTTT.

The chain is built from TRBV3-1 and TRBJ2-7; 13 bases agree with TRBD2. TRBJ2-4 explains the end of the DNA better; the J call may be wrong. There are 16 residues in the CDR3. Germline V gives CDR1 LGHDT, CDR2 YNNKEL (reference sequence). CDR3 sequence: CASSLPGLAGDNIQYF. In DNA form, the CDR3 reads TGTGCCAGCAGCCTGCCCGGACTAGCGGGAGATAACATTCAGTACTTC.

The V gene is TRBV24-1, the J gene TRBJ2-3; 7 bases align to TRBD2. The CDR3 extends over 15 amino acids. The germline gives CDR1 KGHDR, CDR2 SFDVKD. V trimming: 4 bases; J trimming: 5 bases; junction bases outside the gene matches: 8. The CDR3 region is CATSDGGSSGDTQYF. In nucleotides, the CDR3 is TGTGCCACCAGTGACGGCGGGAGTTCTGGAGATACGCAGTATTTT.

The CDR3 nucleotides are TGTGCCACCAGCAGAGAGACGACGGTGAATTCACCCCTCCACTTT. Encoded protein: CATSRETTVNSPLHF. The chain joins TRBV15 to TRBJ1-6; D gene uncertain. V was shortened by 0 bases and J by 7 bases, with 10 bases between the two germline ends. The CDR3 runs to 15 residues. Germline CDR1 is LNHNV and CDR2 is YYDKDF (reference sequence).

This clonotype was detected ten times or more. The CDR3 DNA sequence: TGTGCCAGCTCACGGGGACAGATCTACGAGCAGTACTTC. Translation gives CASSRGQIYEQYF. The chain combines TRBV18 with TRBJ2-7; 7 nucleotides line up with TRBD1. This CDR3 region has 13 residues. From germline, CDR1 is KGHSH and CDR2 LQKENI. V dropped 4 bases and J dropped 3; count of bases not matched to a gene: 3.

The chain recombines TRBV7-6 with TRBJ2-3, with 11 positions matching TRBD2. J lost 14 bases, V lost 4 bases, and 14 bases had no gene match. The CDR3 extends over 15 amino acids. From germline, CDR1 is SGHVS and CDR2 FNYEAQ. The CDR3 is CASSSGLAGHRYAYF. CDR3 DNA: TGTGCCAGCAGCTCAGGACTAGCGGGTCACAGATACGCGTATTTT. Full variable domain (remainder filled in from reference TRBV7-6 and TRBJ2-3): GAGVSQSPRYKVTKRGQDVALRCDPISGHVSLYWYRQALGQGPEFLTYFNYEAQQDKSGLPNDRFSAERPEGSISTLTIQRTEQRDSAMYRCASSSGLAGHRYAYFGPGTRLTVL.

This rearrangement joins TRBV29-1 to TRBJ1-1, with D maybe TRBD1 (5 bases). The V end lost 6 bases, the J end lost 4 bases, and 12 bases lay between the germline ends. CDR3 size: 12 residues. CDR1 is SQVTM, CDR2 ANQGSEA, per germline. For the CDR3, the DNA is TGCAGCGTCGGACCAGGGATCACTGAAGCTTTCTTT. It is translated as CSVGPGITEAFF.

This chain joins TRBV6-6 and TRBJ2-5, with 11 bases that match TRBD1. The J segment lost 7 bases and the V segment lost 5 bases, leaving 9 bases of the junction unmatched. The CDR3 spans 15 residues. Germline V gene sequence: CDR1 MNHNY, CDR2 SVGAGI (reference sequence). The CDR3 DNA reads TGTGCCAGCAGTCAGAGGGACAGGGGGTCGGGGACCCAGTACTTC. The encoded protein is CASSQRDRGSGTQYF.

This clonotype has just a few counts. The genes are TRBV27 and TRBJ2-1; 7 nucleotides match TRBD2. The CDR3 is made up of 21 amino acids. Germline V lookup: CDR1 MNHEY, CDR2 SMNVEV (reference sequence). The J segment lost 9 bases and the V segment lost 1 base, leaving 27 bases of the junction unmatched. CDR3 residues: CASSLYGWVQASGRPGSEQFF. CDR3 in DNA: TGTGCCAGCAGTTTATACGGTTGGGTGCAGGCTAGCGGCCGTCCCGGGAGTGAGCAGTTCTTC.

The table lists this clonotype with a count of one. The chain links TRBV5-1 to TRBJ2-5, with D unresolved. In germline, CDR1 is SGHRS, CDR2 YFSETQ. V lost 5 bases and J 11 bases, leaving 19 bases between the germline ends. The CDR3 runs 13 residues. The CDR3 is CASSPMTGNEQYF. The DNA of the CDR3 is TGCGCCAGCAGTCCTATGACTGGCAATGAGCAGTACTTC.

The chain links TRBV12-3 or TRBV12-4 to TRBJ1-2, with 7 bases aligning to TRBD1. V shed 6 bases and J 7 bases; nucleotides not matched to a gene: 11. CDR3 length: 14 residues. The CDR3 nucleotides read TGTGCCAGCAGCCTCCTCGGACAGGCTGGTGGCTACACCTTC. Protein: CASSLLGQAGGYTF.

The chain recombines TRBV20-1 with TRBJ1-5, with D maybe TRBD1 (5 bases). V was cut by 0 bases and J by 4 bases, with 10 bases left in between. Germline-derived CDR1 and CDR2 are DFQATT and SNEGSKA (reference sequence). The CDR3 length is 14 residues. The chain's CDR3 is CSARDVRGNQPQHF. CDR3 DNA sequence: TGCAGTGCTAGAGATGTAAGGGGTAATCAGCCCCAGCATTTT.

J is TRBJ2-2 and V is TRBV12-3 or TRBV12-4; D not resolved. This CDR3 region has 13 residues. V gave up 2 bases and J gave up 5 bases, with 6 bases separating them. The CDR3 protein is CASSLPVTGELFF. The DNA for the CDR3 is TGTGCCAGCAGTTTACCAGTGACCGGGGAGCTGTTTTTT.

This clonotype was detected a few times. The chain combines TRBV30 with TRBJ2-7; perhaps TRBD2 as D (6 bases). The V and J ends lost 1 base and 4 bases respectively, with 8 bases between them. The CDR3 consists of 12 residues. The germline CDR1 and CDR2 sequences are GTSNPN and SVGIG (reference sequence). The CDR3 bases are TGTGCCTGGAGTGACGGGAGTTACGAGCAGTACTTC. Encoded protein: CAWSDGSYEQYF.

The rearrangement links TRBV25-1 to TRBJ2-2; perhaps TRBD2 as D (5 bases). The CDR3 is made up of 18 amino acids. In germline, CDR1 is MGHDK, CDR2 SYGVNS. With 3 bases removed from V and 7 bases from J, the gap between germline ends came to 24 bases. CDR3 DNA sequence: TGTGCCAGCAGTGATGGACTGTCACCGGGCCTACCCTACGGGGAGCTGTTTTTT. Its translation is CASSDGLSPGLPYGELFF.

This clonotype was detected many times. This chain links TRBV2 with TRBJ2-7; possibly TRBD1 for D (6 bases). Deletions cut 6 bases from V and 3 bases from J, with 9 bases between. Germline CDR1 reads SNHLY; CDR2 reads FYNNEI. The CDR3 extends over 12 amino acids. This CDR3 reads CASRADSYEQYF. The CDR3 DNA is TGTGCCAGCAGGGCGGACAGCTACGAGCAGTACTTC.

The genes are TRBV29-1 and TRBJ1-2, with D unresolved. Trimming pared 6 bases from V and 3 bases from J, leaving 8 bases between. Germline V CDR1 and CDR2: SQVTM, ANQGSEA. CDR3 size: 11 residues. The CDR3 sequence is CSVQPDYGYTF. For the CDR3, the DNA is TGCAGCGTCCAACCCGACTATGGCTACACCTTC.

The V and J genes are TRBV7-3 and TRBJ2-1; 7 bases fit TRBD2. The CDR3 consists of 17 residues. The V and J ends lost 3 bases and 6 bases, in that order; junction bases with no gene match: 14. CDR1 is SGHTA and CDR2 is FQGTGA in the germline V gene. The CDR3 coding sequence is TGTGCCAGCAGCTTCCCCCGGGTAGCGGGTCCTCCCAATGAGCAGTTCTTC. Residues: CASSFPRVAGPPNEQFF.

The chain combines TRBV20-1 with TRBJ1-2; D is ambiguous. CDR1 and CDR2 from the germline V gene are DFQATT and SNEGSKA (reference sequence). This CDR3 is built from 11 residues. V lost 5 bases and J lost 6, with 10 bases in between. The CDR3 sequence is CSAEDQNGYTF. DNA for the CDR3: TGCAGTGCTGAGGACCAGAATGGCTACACCTTC.

The rearrangement joins TRBV2 to TRBJ2-1; weak D call: TRBD2 (5 bases). Trimming left V 3 bases short and J 8 bases short, with 14 bases between. Germline CDR1 and CDR2: SNHLY and FYNNEI. CDR3 length: 14 amino acids. The CDR3 nucleotides are TGTGCCAGCAGTGACGGCGGGCCAATATATGAGCAGTTCTTC. This translates into CASSDGGPIYEQFF.

V is TRBV2 and J is TRBJ2-1; 9 nucleotides line up with TRBD2. The junction had 6 bases not matched to a gene; V was cut back by 4 bases and J by 5 bases. The germline V gene encodes CDR1 SNHLY and CDR2 FYNNEI. CDR3 size: 15 residues. The CDR3 loop reads CASSVGSGRNNEQFF. The CDR3 DNA follows: TGTGCCAGCAGTGTAGGGAGCGGGAGGAACAATGAGCAGTTCTTC.

This clonotype has only a few counts. The rearrangement uses TRBV7-2 and TRBJ2-1; 12 positions agree with TRBD2. V shed 5 bases and J 9 bases; nucleotides not matched to a gene: 8. CDR1 is SGHTA, CDR2 FQGNSA, per germline. This CDR3 has 15 residues. The CDR3 DNA sequence: TGTGCCAGCAGCGCCCGGACTAGCGGGACGGGTGAGCAGTTCTTC. As protein: CASSARTSGTGEQFF.